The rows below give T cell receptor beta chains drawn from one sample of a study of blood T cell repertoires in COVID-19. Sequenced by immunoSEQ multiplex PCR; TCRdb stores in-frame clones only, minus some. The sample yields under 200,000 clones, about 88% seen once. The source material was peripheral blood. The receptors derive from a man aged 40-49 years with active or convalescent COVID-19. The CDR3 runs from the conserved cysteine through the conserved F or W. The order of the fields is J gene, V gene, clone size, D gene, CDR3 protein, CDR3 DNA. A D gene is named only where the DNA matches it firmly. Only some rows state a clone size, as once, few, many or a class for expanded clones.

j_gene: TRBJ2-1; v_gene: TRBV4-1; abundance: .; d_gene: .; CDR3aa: CASSQVSGSMWVFF; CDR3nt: TGCGCCAGCAGCCAAGTGAGCGGCTCAATGTGGGTGTTCTTC
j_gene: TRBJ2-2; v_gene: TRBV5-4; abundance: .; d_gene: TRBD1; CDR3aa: CASSGDRGHTGELFF; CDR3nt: TGTGCCAGCAGCGGGGACAGGGGACACACCGGGGAGCTGTTTTTT
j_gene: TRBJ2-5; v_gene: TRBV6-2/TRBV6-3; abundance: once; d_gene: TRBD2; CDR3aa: CASSYRGGAKTQYF; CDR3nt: TGTGCCAGCAGTTACCGGGGAGGGGCCAAGACCCAGTACTTC
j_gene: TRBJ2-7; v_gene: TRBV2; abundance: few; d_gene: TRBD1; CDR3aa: CASSSGTDYSYEQYF; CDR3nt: TGTGCCAGCAGTTCCGGGACAGATTACTCCTACGAGCAGTACTTC
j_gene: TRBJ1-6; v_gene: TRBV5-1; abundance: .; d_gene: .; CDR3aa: CASRPGIVNSPLHF; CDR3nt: TGCGCCAGCAGACCGGGGATAGTGAATTCACCCCTCCACTTT
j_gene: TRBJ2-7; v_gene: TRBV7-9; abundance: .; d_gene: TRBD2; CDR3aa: CASSRTSGAYEQYF; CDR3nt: TGTGCCAGCAGCCGGACTAGCGGAGCCTACGAGCAGTACTTC
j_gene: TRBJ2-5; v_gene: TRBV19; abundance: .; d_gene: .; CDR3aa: CASSTEFSGQYF; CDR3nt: TGTGCCAGTAGTACCGAGTTTAGCGGCCAGTACTTC
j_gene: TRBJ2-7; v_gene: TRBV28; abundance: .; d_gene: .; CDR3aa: CASSLAGSYEQYF; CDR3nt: TGTGCCAGCAGTTTAGCGGGCTCCTACGAGCAGTACTTC
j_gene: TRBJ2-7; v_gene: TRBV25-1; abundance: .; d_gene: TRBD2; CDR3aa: CASSELAGALSGEQYF; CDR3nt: TGTGCCAGCAGTGAGCTAGCGGGGGCCCTATCGGGCGAGCAGTACTTC
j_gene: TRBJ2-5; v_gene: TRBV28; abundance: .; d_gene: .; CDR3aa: CASSFFRVLKETQYF; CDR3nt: TGTGCCAGCAGTTTTTTCAGGGTCCTAAAAGAGACCCAGTACTTC
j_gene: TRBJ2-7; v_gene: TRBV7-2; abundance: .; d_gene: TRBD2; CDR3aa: CASSLAVGLAESYEQYF; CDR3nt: TGTGCCAGCAGCTTAGCAGTTGGGCTAGCGGAATCCTACGAGCAGTACTTC
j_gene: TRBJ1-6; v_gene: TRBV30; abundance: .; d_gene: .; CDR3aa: CAWRTNGSPLHF; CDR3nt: TGTGCCTGGAGGACAAATGGGTCACCCCTCCACTTT
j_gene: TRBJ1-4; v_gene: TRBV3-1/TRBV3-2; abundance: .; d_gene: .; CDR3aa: CASRAGSNEKLFF; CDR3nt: TGTGCCAGCAGGGCTGGGAGCAATGAAAAACTGTTTTTT
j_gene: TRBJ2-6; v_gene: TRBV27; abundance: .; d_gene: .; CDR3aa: CASSLRTGSSGANVLTF; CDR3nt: TGTGCCAGCAGTTTAAGAACAGGGAGCTCTGGGGCCAACGTCCTGACTTTC
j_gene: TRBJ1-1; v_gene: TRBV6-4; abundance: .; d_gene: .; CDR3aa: CASSWGQGTEAFF; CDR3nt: TGTGCCAGCTCTTGGGGGCAAGGCACTGAAGCTTTCTTT
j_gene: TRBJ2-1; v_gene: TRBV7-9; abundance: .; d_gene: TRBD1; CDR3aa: CASSYLPGQENEQFF; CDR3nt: TGTGCCAGCAGTTACTTACCGGGACAGGAAAATGAGCAGTTCTTC
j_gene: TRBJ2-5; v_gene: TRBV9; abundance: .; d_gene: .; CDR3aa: CASSVGGFETQYF; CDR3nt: TGTGCCAGCAGCGTAGGCGGTTTTGAGACCCAGTACTTC
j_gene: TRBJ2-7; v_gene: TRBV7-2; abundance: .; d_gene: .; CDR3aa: CASSLKQGGEQYF; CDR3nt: TGTGCCAGCAGCTTGAAGCAGGGGGGCGAGCAGTACTTC
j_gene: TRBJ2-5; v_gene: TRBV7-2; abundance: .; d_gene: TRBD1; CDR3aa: CASSIRQGETQYF; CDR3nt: TGTGCCAGCAGCATAAGACAGGGAGAGACCCAGTACTTC
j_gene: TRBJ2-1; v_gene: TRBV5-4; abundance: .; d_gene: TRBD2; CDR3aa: CASSLVTSGGNEQFF; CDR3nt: TGTGCCAGCAGCTTGGTAACTAGCGGGGGCAATGAGCAGTTCTTC
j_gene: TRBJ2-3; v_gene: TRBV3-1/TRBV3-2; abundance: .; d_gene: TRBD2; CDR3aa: CASSQSGSSGSTPDTQYF; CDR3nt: TGTGCCAGCAGCCAAAGCGGATCTAGCGGGAGTACTCCAGATACGCAGTATTTT
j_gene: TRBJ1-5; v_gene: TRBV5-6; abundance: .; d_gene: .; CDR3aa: CASSFSGNNQPQHF; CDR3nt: TGTGCCAGCAGCTTCTCAGGGAACAATCAGCCCCAGCATTTT
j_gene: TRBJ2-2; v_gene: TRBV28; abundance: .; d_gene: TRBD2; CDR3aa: CASSFGYLAGVYTGELFF; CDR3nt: TGTGCCAGCAGTTTCGGGTATCTAGCGGGAGTATACACCGGGGAGCTGTTTTTT
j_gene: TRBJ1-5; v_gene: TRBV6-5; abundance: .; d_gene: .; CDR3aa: CASSPDIYSNQPQHF; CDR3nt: TGTGCCAGCAGCCCGGACATCTATAGCAATCAGCCCCAGCATTTT
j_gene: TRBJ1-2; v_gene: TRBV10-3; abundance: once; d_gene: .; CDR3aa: CAISESQGGYGYTF; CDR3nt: TGTGCCATCAGTGAGTCGCAGGGAGGCTATGGCTACACCTTC
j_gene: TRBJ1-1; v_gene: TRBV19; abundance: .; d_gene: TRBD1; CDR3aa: CASSMGQTNTEAFF; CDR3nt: TGTGCCAGTAGTATGGGACAGACGAACACTGAAGCTTTCTTT
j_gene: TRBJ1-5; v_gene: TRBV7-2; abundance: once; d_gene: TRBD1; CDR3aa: CASSLSYRGPYSNQPQHF; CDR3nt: TGTGCCAGCAGCCTCAGCTACAGGGGCCCCTATAGCAATCAGCCCCAGCATTTT
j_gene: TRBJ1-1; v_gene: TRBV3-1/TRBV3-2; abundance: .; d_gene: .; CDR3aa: CASSPPRRPTEAFF; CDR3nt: TGTGCCAGCAGCCCTCCCCGCAGGCCCACTGAAGCTTTCTTT
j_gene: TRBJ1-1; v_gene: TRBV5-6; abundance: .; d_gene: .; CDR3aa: CASSLVGQNTEAFF; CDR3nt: TGTGCCAGCAGCTTGGTGGGCCAGAACACTGAAGCTTTCTTT